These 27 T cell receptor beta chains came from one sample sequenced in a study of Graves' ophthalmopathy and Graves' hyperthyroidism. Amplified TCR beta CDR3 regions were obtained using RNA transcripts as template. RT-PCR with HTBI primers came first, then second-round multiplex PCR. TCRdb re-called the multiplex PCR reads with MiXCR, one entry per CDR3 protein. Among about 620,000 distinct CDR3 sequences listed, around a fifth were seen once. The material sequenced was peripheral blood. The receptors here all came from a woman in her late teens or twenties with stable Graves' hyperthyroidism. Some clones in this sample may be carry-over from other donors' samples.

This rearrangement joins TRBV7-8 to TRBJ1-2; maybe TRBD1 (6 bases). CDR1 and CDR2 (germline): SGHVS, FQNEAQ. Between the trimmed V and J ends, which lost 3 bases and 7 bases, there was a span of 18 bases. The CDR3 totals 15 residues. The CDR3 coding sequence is TGTGCCAGCAGCTTTGGCCGGGACACGCGTGGTGGCTACACCTTC. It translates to CASSFGRDTRGGYTF. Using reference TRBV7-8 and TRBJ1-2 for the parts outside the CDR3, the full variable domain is GAGVSQSPRYKVAKRGQDVALRCDPISGHVSLFWYQQALGQGPEFLTYFQNEAQLDKSGLPSDRFFAERPEGSVSTLKIQRTQQEDSAVYLCASSFGRDTRGGYTFGSGTRLTVV.

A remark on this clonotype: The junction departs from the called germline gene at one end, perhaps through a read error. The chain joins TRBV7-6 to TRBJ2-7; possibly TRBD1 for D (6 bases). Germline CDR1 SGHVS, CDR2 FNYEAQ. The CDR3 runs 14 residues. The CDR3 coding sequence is TGTGCCAGCAGCTTGGACAGCCCATCCTACGAGCAGTGCTTC. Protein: CASSLDSPSYEQCF.

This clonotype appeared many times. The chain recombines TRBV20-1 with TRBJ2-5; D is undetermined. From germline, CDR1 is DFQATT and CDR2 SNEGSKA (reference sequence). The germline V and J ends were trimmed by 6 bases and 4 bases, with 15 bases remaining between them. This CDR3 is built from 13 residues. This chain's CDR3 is CSAGTRVGETQYF. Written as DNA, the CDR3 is TGCAGTGCGGGAACCCGAGTTGGAGAGACCCAGTACTTC.

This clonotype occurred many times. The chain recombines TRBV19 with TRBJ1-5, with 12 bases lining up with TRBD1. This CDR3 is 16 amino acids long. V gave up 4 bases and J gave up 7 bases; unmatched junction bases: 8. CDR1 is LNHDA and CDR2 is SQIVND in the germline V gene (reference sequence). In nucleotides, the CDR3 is TGTGCCAGTAGTAGCCCGGGACAGGGGGCGAACCAGCCCCAGCATTTT. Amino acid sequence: CASSSPGQGANQPQHF.

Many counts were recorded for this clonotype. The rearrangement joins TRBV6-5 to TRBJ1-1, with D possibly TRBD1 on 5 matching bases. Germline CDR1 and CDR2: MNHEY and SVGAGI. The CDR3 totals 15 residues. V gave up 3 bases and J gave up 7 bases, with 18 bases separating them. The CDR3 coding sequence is TGTGCCAGCAGTTATTCCTGGGGCAGTCCTCTTGAAGCTTTCTTT. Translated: CASSYSWGSPLEAFF.

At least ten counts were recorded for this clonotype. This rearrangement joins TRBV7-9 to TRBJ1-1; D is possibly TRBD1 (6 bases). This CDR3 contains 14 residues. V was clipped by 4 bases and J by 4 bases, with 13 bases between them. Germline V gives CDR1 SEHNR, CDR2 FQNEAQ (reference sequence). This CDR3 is CASSSTTGTTEAFF. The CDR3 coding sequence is TGTGCCAGCAGCTCAACCACAGGGACCACTGAAGCTTTCTTT.

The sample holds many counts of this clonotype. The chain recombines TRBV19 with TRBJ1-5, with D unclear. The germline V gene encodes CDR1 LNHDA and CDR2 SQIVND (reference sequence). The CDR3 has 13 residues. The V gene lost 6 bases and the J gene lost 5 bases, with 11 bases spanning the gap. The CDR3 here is CASSDAWDQPQHF. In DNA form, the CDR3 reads TGTGCCAGTAGCGACGCCTGGGATCAGCCCCAGCATTTT.

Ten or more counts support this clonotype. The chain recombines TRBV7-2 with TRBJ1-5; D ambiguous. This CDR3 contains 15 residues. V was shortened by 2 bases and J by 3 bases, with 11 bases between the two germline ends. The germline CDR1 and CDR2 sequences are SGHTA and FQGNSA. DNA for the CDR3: TGTGCCAGCAGCTTATTCCGGGTCCACAATCAGCCCCAGCATTTT. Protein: CASSLFRVHNQPQHF.

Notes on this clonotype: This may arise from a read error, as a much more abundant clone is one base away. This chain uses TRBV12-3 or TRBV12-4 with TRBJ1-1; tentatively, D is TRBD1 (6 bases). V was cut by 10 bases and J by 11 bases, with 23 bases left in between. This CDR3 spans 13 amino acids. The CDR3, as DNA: TGTGCCACAGGACCCCTGACAGGTACGGCCGCTTTCTTT. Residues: CATGPLTGTAAFF.

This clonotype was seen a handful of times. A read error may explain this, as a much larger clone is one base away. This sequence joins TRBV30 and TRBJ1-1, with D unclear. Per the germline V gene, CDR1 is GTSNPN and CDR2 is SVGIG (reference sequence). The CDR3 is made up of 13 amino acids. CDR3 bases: TGTGCCTGGAGGCTATCCGGCTCGACTGAAACTTTCTTT. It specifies CAWRLSGSTETFF.

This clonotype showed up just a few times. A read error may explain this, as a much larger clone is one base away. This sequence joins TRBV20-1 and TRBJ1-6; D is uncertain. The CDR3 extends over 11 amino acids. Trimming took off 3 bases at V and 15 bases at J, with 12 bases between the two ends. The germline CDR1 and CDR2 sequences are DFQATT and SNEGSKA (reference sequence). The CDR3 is CSASRLENLHF. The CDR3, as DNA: TGCAGTGCTAGCAGGCTGGAGAACCTCCACTTT.

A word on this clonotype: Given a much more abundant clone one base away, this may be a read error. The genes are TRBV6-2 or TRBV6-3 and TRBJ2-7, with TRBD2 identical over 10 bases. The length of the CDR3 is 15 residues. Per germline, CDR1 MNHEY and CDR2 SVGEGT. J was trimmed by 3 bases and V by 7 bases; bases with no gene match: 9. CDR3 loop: CASTFLSGGVYEQYF. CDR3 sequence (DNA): TGTGCCAGCACTTTCCTCAGCGGGGGGGTCTACGAGCAGTACTTC.

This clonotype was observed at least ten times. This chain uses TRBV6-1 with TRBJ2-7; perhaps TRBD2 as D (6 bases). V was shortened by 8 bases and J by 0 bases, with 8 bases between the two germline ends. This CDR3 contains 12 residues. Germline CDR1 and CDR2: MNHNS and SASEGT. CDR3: CASGDSSYEQYF. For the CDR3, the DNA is TGTGCCAGCGGGGACTCCTCCTACGAGCAGTACTTC.

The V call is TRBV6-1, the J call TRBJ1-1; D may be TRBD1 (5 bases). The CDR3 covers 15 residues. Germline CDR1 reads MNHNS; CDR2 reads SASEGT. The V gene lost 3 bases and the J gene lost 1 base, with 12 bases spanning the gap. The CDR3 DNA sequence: TGTGCCAGCAGTGACCCACAGGTGACGAACACTGAAGCTTTCTTT. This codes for CASSDPQVTNTEAFF.

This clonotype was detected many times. As DNA, the CDR3 is TGCAGTGCCCCCCAGGGAAGCTCCTACGAGCAGTACTTC. It translates to CSAPQGSSYEQYF. The chain links TRBV20-1 to TRBJ2-7; D is perhaps TRBD1 (5 bases). The CDR3 extends over 13 amino acids. V shed 6 bases and J shed 0 bases, with 12 bases lying between them. CDR1 is DFQATT, CDR2 SNEGSKA, per germline (reference sequence).

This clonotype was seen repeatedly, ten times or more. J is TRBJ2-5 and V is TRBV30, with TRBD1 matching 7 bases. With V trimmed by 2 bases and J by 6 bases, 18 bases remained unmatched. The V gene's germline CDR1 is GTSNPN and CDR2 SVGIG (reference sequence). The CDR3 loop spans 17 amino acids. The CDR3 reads CAWSLALSTGSMKTQYF. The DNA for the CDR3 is TGTGCCTGGAGTCTGGCCCTCTCGACAGGGAGTATGAAGACCCAGTACTTC.

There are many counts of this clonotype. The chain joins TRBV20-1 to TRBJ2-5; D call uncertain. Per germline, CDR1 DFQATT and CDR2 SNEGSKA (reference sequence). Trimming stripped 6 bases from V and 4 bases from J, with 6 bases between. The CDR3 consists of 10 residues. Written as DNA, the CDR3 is TGCAGTGCAGATAGAGAGACCCAGTACTTC. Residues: CSADRETQYF.

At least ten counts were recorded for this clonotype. CDR3 DNA sequence: TGTGCCAGCAGCGGGGACTCAAGCTATAATCAGCCCCAGCATTTT. Translated: CASSGDSSYNQPQHF. V gene TRBV12-3 or TRBV12-4 combines with J gene TRBJ1-5; weak D call: TRBD1 (5 bases). V dropped 6 bases and J dropped 4 bases, with 16 bases sitting between them. This CDR3 is built from 15 residues.

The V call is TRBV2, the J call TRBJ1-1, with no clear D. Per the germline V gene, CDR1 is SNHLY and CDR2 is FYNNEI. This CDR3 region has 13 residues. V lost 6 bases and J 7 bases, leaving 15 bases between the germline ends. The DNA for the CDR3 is TGTGCCAGCAGAGTGATTAGCAAGATTGAAGCTTTCTTT. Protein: CASRVISKIEAFF.

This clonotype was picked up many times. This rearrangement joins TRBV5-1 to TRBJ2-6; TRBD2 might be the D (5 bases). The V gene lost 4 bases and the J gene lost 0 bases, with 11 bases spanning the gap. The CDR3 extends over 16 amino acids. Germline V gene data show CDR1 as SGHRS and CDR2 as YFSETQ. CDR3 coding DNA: TGCGCCAGCAGCGGTGACGGGGACTCTGGGGCCAACGTCCTGACTTTC. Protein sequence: CASSGDGDSGANVLTF.

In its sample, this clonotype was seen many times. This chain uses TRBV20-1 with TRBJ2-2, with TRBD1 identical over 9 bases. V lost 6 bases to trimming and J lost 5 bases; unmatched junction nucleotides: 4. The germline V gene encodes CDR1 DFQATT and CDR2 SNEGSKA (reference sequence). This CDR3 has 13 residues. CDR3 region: CSAGTGRTGELFF. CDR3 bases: TGCAGTGCGGGGACAGGGAGGACCGGGGAGCTGTTTTTT.

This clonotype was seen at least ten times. The CDR3 loop reads CSARDRVVNTEAFF. DNA for the CDR3: TGCAGTGCTAGAGACAGGGTCGTGAACACTGAAGCTTTCTTT. The genes are TRBV20-1 and TRBJ1-1; D is possibly TRBD1 (5 bases). Per the germline V gene, CDR1 is DFQATT and CDR2 is SNEGSKA (reference sequence). The germline V and J ends were trimmed by 0 bases and 0 bases, with 8 bases remaining between them. This CDR3 contains 14 residues.

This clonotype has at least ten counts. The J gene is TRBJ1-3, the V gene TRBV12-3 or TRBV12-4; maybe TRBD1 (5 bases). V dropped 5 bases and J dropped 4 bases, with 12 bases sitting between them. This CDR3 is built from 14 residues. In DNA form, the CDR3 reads TGTGCCAGCAGTCCCCAGGGAGGAGGAAACACCATATATTTT. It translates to CASSPQGGGNTIYF.

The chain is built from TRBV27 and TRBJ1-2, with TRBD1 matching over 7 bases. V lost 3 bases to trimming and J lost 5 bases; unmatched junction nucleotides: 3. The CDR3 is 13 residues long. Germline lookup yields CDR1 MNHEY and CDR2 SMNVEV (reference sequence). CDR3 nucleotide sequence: TGTGCCAGCAGTTTGGGGGACAGTTATGGCTACACCTTC. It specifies CASSLGDSYGYTF.

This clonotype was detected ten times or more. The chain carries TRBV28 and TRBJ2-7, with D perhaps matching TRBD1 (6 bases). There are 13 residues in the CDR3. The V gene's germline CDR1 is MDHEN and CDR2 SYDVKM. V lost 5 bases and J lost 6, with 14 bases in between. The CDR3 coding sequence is TGTGCCAGCAGTCCAACCCCAGGGGTCGAGCAGTACTTC. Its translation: CASSPTPGVEQYF.

Written as DNA, the CDR3 is TGTGCCAGTAGTACGTCGGGACCTAGCACCTTC. It encodes CASSTSGPSTF. V and J are TRBV19 and TRBJ1-2, with a tentative D call TRBD1 (5 bases). Trimming shortened V by 4 bases and J by 13 bases, and 13 bases separated the two germline ends. Per the germline V gene, CDR1 is LNHDA and CDR2 is SQIVND (reference sequence). This CDR3 is 11 amino acids long.

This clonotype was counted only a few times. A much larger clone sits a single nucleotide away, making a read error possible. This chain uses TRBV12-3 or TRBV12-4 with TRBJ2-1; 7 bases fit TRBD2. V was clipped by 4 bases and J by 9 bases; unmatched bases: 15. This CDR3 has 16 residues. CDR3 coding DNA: TGTGCCAGCAGTTACTCGATCAGCGGGATTAGTAGTGAGCAGTTCTTC. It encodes CASSYSISGISSEQFF.